The subject of this entry is one TCR beta chain. Antigen unknown. This sample was included in a study of early T cells in non-severe SARS-CoV-2 infection. Study background: The study sequenced bulk RNA from unsorted whole blood, with chains unpaired.

Germline CDR1 ENHRY, CDR2 SYGVKD. The ends were cut back, 2 bases at V and 7 bases at J, with 3 bases in the middle. CDR3 length: 11 amino acids. Attachment of unique molecular identifiers to individual cDNA molecules was performed. TCRdb analysed the 5' RACE reads with MiXCR anew, one entry per CDR3 protein. The table shows approximately 120,000 distinct CDR3 sequences, with 15% occurring only once. Study-wide findings and caveats: Database matching using VDJdb favored anti-spike CD8 responses, with private and CD4 specificities left missing.

The sample was whole blood. This sequence originates from an adult who was a healthcare worker with PCR-confirmed SARS-CoV-2 infection or an uninfected control (not recorded which). The V gene is TRBV10-3, the J gene TRBJ2-1, with D hard to call. CDR3 DNA sequence: TGTGCCATCAGTGAGAGGAATGAGCAGTTCTTC. Its protein product is CAISERNEQFF.